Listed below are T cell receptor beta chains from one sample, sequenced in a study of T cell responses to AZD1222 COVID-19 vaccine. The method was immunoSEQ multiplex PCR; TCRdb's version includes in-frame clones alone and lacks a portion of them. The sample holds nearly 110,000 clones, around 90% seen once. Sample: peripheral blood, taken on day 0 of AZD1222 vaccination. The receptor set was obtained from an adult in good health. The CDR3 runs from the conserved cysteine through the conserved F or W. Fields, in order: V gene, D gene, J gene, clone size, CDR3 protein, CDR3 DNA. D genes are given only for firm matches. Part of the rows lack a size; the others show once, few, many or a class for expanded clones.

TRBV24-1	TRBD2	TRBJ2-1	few	CATSAKPGTRGYNEQFF	TGTGCCACCAGTGCCAAACCCGGGACTAGGGGGTACAATGAGCAGTTCTTC
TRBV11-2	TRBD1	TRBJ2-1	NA	CASNLDRGNGEQFF	TGTGCCAGCAACCTGGACAGGGGCAACGGTGAGCAGTTCTTC
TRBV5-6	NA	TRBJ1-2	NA	CASSLVTGLDGYTF	TGTGCCAGCAGCTTGGTCACAGGGTTGGATGGCTACACCTTC
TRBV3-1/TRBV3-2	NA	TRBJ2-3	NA	CASSQSLDTQYF	TGTGCCAGCAGCCAATCCCTGGATACGCAGTATTTT
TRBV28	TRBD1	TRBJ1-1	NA	CASSPGDRLNTEAFF	TGTGCCAGCAGTCCGGGGGACAGACTGAACACTGAAGCTTTCTTT
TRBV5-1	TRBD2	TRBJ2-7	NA	CASSPTGLAGGMQYF	TGCGCCAGCAGCCCAACGGGACTAGCGGGAGGAATGCAGTACTTC
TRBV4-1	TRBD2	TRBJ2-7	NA	CASSQLAGEVKGYF	TGCGCCAGCAGCCAACTAGCGGGAGAAGTTAAGGGATACTTC
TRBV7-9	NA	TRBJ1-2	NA	CASPRVGGYGYTF	TGTGCCAGCCCTAGGGTGGGGGGCTATGGCTACACCTTC
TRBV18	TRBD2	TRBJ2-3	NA	CASSPGLAATDTQYF	TGTGCCAGCTCACCGGGACTAGCGGCCACAGATACGCAGTATTTT
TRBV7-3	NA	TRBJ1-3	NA	CASSLTGRHSGGDTIYF	TGTGCCAGCAGCTTAACGGGGCGACACTCGGGCGGAGACACCATATATTTT
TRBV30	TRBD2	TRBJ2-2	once	CAWSVGGGPTSVNTGELFF	TGTGCCTGGAGTGTAGGAGGGGGACCGACTAGCGTGAACACCGGGGAGCTGTTTTTT
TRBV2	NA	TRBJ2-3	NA	CASSLGLASADTQYF	TGTGCCAGCAGTTTAGGACTGGCAAGCGCAGATACGCAGTATTTT
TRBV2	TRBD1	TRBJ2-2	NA	CASMDRVNTGELFF	TGTGCCAGCATGGACAGGGTGAACACCGGGGAGCTGTTTTTT
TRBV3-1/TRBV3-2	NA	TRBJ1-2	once	CASSQPAWGGKAYGYTF	TGTGCCAGCAGCCAGCCAGCGTGGGGGGGAAAGGCCTATGGCTACACCTTC
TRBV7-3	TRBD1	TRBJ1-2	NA	CASSLDRANGYTF	TGTGCCAGCAGCTTAGACAGGGCGAATGGCTACACCTTC
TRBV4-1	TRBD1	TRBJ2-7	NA	CASSQDPGQGYEQYF	TGCGCCAGCAGCCAAGATCCGGGACAGGGCTACGAGCAGTACTTC
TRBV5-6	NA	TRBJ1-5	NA	CASSSQGINQPQHF	TGTGCCAGCAGCTCTCAGGGAATCAATCAGCCCCAGCATTTT
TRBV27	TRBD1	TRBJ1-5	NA	CASRGTGENQPQHF	TGTGCCAGCAGGGGGACAGGAGAGAATCAGCCCCAGCATTTT
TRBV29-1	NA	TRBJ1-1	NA	CSAGTPNTEAFF	TGCAGCGCTGGGACACCGAACACTGAAGCTTTCTTT
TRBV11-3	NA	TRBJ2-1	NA	CASSLDTNYEQFF	TGTGCCAGCAGCTTAGATACAAACTATGAGCAGTTCTTC
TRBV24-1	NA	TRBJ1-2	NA	CATSDRPLGGGYTF	TGTGCCACCAGTGACCGTCCTCTCGGCGGCGGCTACACCTTC
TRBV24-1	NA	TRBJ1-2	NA	CATSDSSNYGYTF	TGTGCCACCAGTGACAGCAGTAACTATGGCTACACCTTC
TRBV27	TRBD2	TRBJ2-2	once	CASRVAGGTTGELFF	TGTGCCAGCCGAGTAGCGGGAGGTACCACCGGGGAGCTGTTTTTT
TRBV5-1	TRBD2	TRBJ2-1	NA	CASSLIAGSYNEQFF	TGCGCCAGCAGCTTAATAGCGGGCTCCTACAATGAGCAGTTCTTC
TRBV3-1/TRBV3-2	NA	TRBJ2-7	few	CASSQALASSYEQYF	TGTGCCAGCAGCCAAGCCCTAGCCAGCTCCTACGAGCAGTACTTC
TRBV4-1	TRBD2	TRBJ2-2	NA	CASSQDVVLAENTGELFF	TGCGCCAGCAGCCAAGATGTGGTACTAGCGGAGAACACCGGGGAGCTGTTTTTT
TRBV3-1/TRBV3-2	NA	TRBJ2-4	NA	CASSQDLWGEAKNIQYF	TGTGCCAGCAGCCAAGATCTTTGGGGGGAGGCCAAAAACATTCAGTACTTC
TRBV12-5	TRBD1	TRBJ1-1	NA	CASGRQGHTEAFF	TGTGCTAGTGGGAGACAGGGGCACACTGAAGCTTTCTTT
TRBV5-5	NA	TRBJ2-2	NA	CASSPPWTGELFF	TGTGCCAGCAGCCCTCCTTGGACCGGGGAGCTGTTTTTT
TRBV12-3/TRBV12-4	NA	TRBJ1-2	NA	CASSLQGPYGYTF	TGTGCCAGCAGTTTACAGGGACCCTATGGCTACACCTTC
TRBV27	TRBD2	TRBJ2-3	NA	CASNIAGETDTQYF	TGTGCCAGCAACATAGCGGGAGAAACAGATACGCAGTATTTT
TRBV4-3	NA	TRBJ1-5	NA	CASSQGGPNQPQHF	TGCGCCAGCAGCCAAGGAGGACCAAATCAGCCCCAGCATTTT
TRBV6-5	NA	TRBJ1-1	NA	CASSNLGQPYTEAFF	TGTGCCAGCAGTAACCTAGGACAGCCCTACACTGAAGCTTTCTTT